Here is one TCR beta chain with its context. Its antigen is not yet known. Nothing much larger sits one base from this clone, and base qualities are not available. These data are taken from a study of shared clonotypes between healthy human individuals (TCRdb year 2020). For the study in its entirety: The cohort included a few men and a couple of women between 18 and 49 years of age. For each donor, CD4 naive and CD4 memory were each given three plates, CD8 naive was given two plates, and CD8 memory was given one plate. To estimate repertoire size and how much clonotypes are shared between individuals, the study performed deep sequencing of blood TCR repertoires from a few healthy adults. Different laboratories and diverse techniques were used to prepare libraries and sequence TCR repertoires, to increase sequencing depth and limit assay-specific biases. Leukapheresis yielded between about 0.9 and 9 billion PBMCs per donor.

Summary of the overall study and its limitations: Sampling was limited to blood, and TCR repertoires in tissue likely differ from TCR repertoires in blood. Naive subsets generally had larger estimated clonotype richness than memory subsets. Higher generation probabilities were observed for clonotypes shared by all four sorted-subset donors than for non-shared clonotypes. Pairwise subsampling indicated that sequencing depth was expected to affect the degree of clonotype sharing among donors. Even with the large sequencing depth, rarefaction of the sorted-subset datasets indicated that sequencing was incomplete. Roughly 5% of naive CD4, 3% to 4% of naive CD8, 2.3% of memory CD4, and more than 0.35% of memory CD8 clonotypes were shared across several donors. Because the study included a small number of donors, the genetic and exposure-history diversity represented was limited.

Using the deep immunoSEQ assay, multiplex PCR amplified TCR CDR3 regions from genomic DNA. Extracted genomic DNA from each cell subset was spread evenly across all wells of several immunoSEQ 96-well plates, with each plate serving as a replicate. For sorted subsets, approximately 210 ng of genomic DNA, equivalent to 25,000 to 35,000 T cell genomes, went into each replicate PCR. Purified libraries were quantified with a Qubit 3.0 fluorometer, sized on a Bioanalyzer 2100, and re-quantified with the KAPA Library Quantification kit. A separate single-read 150-cycle Illumina NextSeq 550 flow cell was used to sequence each immunoSEQ 96-well plate. Per the original workflow: Because only junctional sequences without quality scores were contained in the immunoSEQ output, filtering matching that applied to full-length reads could not be performed. Sequences were annotated with PyIR, a Python wrapper for IgBLAST v1.9, and V/J genes and CDR3 were assigned using IMGT germline references. Reads with weak V/J assignments (E-value above 1e-6), missing CDR3, stop codons, out-of-frame junctions, or ambiguous translated residues were removed. A V3J clonotype was defined by an identical inferred V gene, J gene, and CDR3 amino acid sequence. The percentage overlap between two repertoires was calculated by dividing the number of shared unique clonotypes by the size of the smaller repertoire. Richness of each repertoire was evaluated using RTK rarefaction, the Chao1 estimator, and Recon v2.1 estimates of unobserved clonotypes. OLGA was used to compute generation probabilities for all TCRbeta clonotypes that the gDNA method yielded from a handful of donors. TCRdb took this table from immuneACCESS and kept in-frame rearrangements with V and J called. Such tables lack part of the clones; where checked against another copy, unresolved V genes explain under half of the gap, and the rest is unexplained. That table furnishes V, J and clone size, whereas the DNA furnished D and trimming. Present in this sample are roughly 1,100,000 clones, approximately 76% of which were seen just once. The ten largest clones add up to 1.4% to 1.5% of the sample.

Donors were healthy HIV-negative adults with no recently reported acute infections or vaccinations. Every donor was a Caucasian adult residing in Nashville, Tennessee, USA. CD4+ T cells were enriched by magnetic negative selection, after which naive cells were positively selected on CD45RA and the negative fraction was taken as the memory subset. Blood was obtained by leukapheresis, after which PBMCs were separated by Ficoll-Histopaque density gradient centrifugation and cryopreserved in liquid nitrogen vapor phase. Analytical flow cytometry was used to check the purity and quantity of every magnetically sorted T cell population. Genomic DNA was isolated from every sorted fraction and measured by UV absorbance on a Nanodrop 2000c. The clonotype comes from a man younger than 30 in good health. The sample consisted of memory CD4+ T cells sorted from blood. The cell subset or site tag for this specimen amounts to: CD45RA-negative fraction.

The DNA sequence is as follows: TGTGCCAGCAGCCCCACCGGGACAGGGGGCGGAAACACCATATATTTT. Translation gives CASSPTGTGGGNTIYF. The rearrangement joined TRBV7-9 to TRBJ1-3, with 12 bases aligning to TRBD1. The CDR1 and CDR2 encoded by the germline V gene (reference sequence) are SEHNR and FQNEAQ. Inclusive of the bounding cysteine and phenylalanine, the CDR3 is 16 residues long. CDR3 DNA is the only sequence kept; it has 48 bases, read in frame from the first base. Trimming removed 5 bases from V and 4 bases from J; the gene matches leave 6 bases unexplained.